The 12 T cell receptor beta chains listed next were all sequenced from one sample in a study of response to subunit inactivated influenza vaccine. TCRdb re-derived calls from the RT-PCR reads in MiXCR, one entry per CDR3 protein. The sample has 650,000 to 800,000 distinct CDR3 sequences, 18% seen once. Source: PBMCs from blood, taken about 5 days after vaccination. The source is a man aged 50-60 years who received an inactivated influenza vaccine.

J is TRBJ1-1 and V is TRBV14; the D is unclear. V dropped 4 bases and J dropped 0 bases, with 12 bases sitting between them. The CDR3 has 15 residues. Germline CDR1 reads SGHDN; CDR2 reads FVKESK. The CDR3 protein is CASSPVWGMNTEAFF. The CDR3 DNA reads TGTGCCAGCAGCCCCGTTTGGGGTATGAACACTGAAGCTTTCTTT.

The chain employs TRBV5-5 and TRBJ1-1, with D tentatively TRBD1 (6 bases). There are 14 residues in the CDR3. Between the trimmed V and J ends, which lost 1 base and 4 bases, there was a span of 11 bases. Germline V lookup: CDR1 SGHKS, CDR2 YYEKEE (reference sequence). CDR3 nucleotides: TGTGCCAGCAGCTTGTGGCAGGGGACCACTGAAGCTTTCTTT. Its translation: CASSLWQGTTEAFF.

This chain uses TRBV2 with TRBJ2-3; D unresolved. The germline V gene encodes CDR1 SNHLY and CDR2 FYNNEI. CDR3 length: 12 residues. Trimming cost V 4 bases and J 7 bases, with 9 bases left between them. In DNA form, the CDR3 reads TGTGCCAGCAGTGGAACCCCTAATACGCAGTATTTT. Encoded protein: CASSGTPNTQYF.

This clonotype has a count of ten or more. This chain's CDR3 is CSASRQGSTDTQYF. The DNA of the CDR3 is TGCAGTGCTAGTCGGCAGGGGTCGACAGATACGCAGTATTTT. V gene TRBV20-1 combines with J gene TRBJ2-3, with TRBD1 as a possible D gene (6 bases). Germline assignment: CDR1 DFQATT and CDR2 SNEGSKA (reference sequence). With 3 bases removed from V and 3 bases from J, the gap between germline ends came to 13 bases. The CDR3 totals 14 residues.

This clonotype occurred a few times. This chain joins TRBV6-2 or TRBV6-3 and TRBJ2-1; weak D call: TRBD2 (5 bases). CDR3 length: 16 residues. The germline V and J ends were trimmed by 6 bases and 2 bases, with 17 bases remaining between them. Germline V lookup: CDR1 MNHEY, CDR2 SVGEGT. CDR3 bases: TGTGCCAGCAGCCTAAGCGGCTTCGCGGCCTACAATGAGCAGTTCTTC. Translated: CASSLSGFAAYNEQFF.

The genes are TRBV4-2 and TRBJ1-2; D is unclear. Germline CDR1 reads LGHNA; CDR2 reads YNFKEQ. V was cut by 8 bases and J by 7 bases, with 20 bases left in between. This CDR3 is 14 amino acids long. DNA of the CDR3: TGTGCCAGCGGCGCCGGGTTCCTATGCTGTGGCTACACCTTC. Amino acid sequence: CASGAGFLCCGYTF.

V usage is TRBV20-1 and J usage is TRBJ2-5, with 14 bases aligning to TRBD2. The germline CDR1 and CDR2 sequences are DFQATT and SNEGSKA (reference sequence). The V and J ends lost 4 bases and 2 bases, in that order; junction bases with no gene match: 3. The CDR3 is 15 amino acids. CDR3 bases: TGCAGTGCTACCGGGACTAGCGGGGGACAAGAGACCCAGTACTTC. The encoded protein is CSATGTSGGQETQYF.

The V and J genes are TRBV5-4 and TRBJ2-4; 7 bases agree with TRBD1. V gave up 4 bases and J gave up 0 bases; unmatched junction bases: 7. This CDR3 has 16 amino acids. Germline CDR1 SGHNT, CDR2 YYREEE (reference sequence). The CDR3 loop reads CASSLKTGLAKNIQYF. The CDR3 bases are TGTGCCAGCAGCCTGAAGACAGGGCTAGCCAAAAACATTCAGTACTTC.

This chain links TRBV3-1 with TRBJ2-3; 9 bases are shared with TRBD2. Germline lookup yields CDR1 LGHDT and CDR2 YNNKEL (reference sequence). This CDR3 is built from 16 residues. After removal of 4 bases from V and 1 base from J, the junction contained 6 bases not matched to a gene. In nucleotides, the CDR3 is TGTGCCAGCAGCCTAAGGGAGCGGGGGGGCACAGATACGCAGTATTTT. It is translated as CASSLRERGGTDTQYF.

This clonotype was seen a handful of times. This chain joins TRBV9 and TRBJ2-7, with 12 positions matching TRBD2. CDR1 SGDLS and CDR2 YYNGEE come from the germline V gene. The CDR3 has 15 amino acids. The J segment lost 2 bases and the V segment lost 3 bases, leaving 3 bases of the junction unmatched. The CDR3 DNA reads TGTGCCAGCAGCGGGTCTAGCGGGGGGGCCTACGAGCAGTACTTC. Translating gives CASSGSSGGAYEQYF.

This chain links TRBV7-8 with TRBJ2-7; 7 positions match TRBD2. Trimming cost V 5 bases and J 11 bases; bases outside gene matches: 15. Germline V CDR1 and CDR2: SGHVS, FQNEAQ. The CDR3 consists of 14 residues. For the CDR3, the DNA is TGTGCCAGCAGCCCACCCCCAGCCCTAGCGGATAAGTACTTC. Translating it yields CASSPPPALADKYF.

This clonotype showed up many times. V is TRBV12-3 or TRBV12-4 and J is TRBJ2-1; 9 positions agree with TRBD2. V was clipped by 8 bases and J by 7 bases; unmatched bases: 12. This CDR3 spans 15 amino acids. CDR3 nucleotides: TGTGCCAGCGTCCTACTAGCGGGTGGACCGAATGAGCAGTTCTTC. Protein sequence: CASVLLAGGPNEQFF.